Below, 10 T cell receptor beta chains from the same sample are listed, as sequenced in a study of T cells in tumors after PD-1 blockade. Using immunoSEQ multiplex PCR, the repertoire was profiled, and TCRdb retains in-frame clones only, with some absent. There are roughly 50,000 clones in the sample; more than 65% occur only once, and approximately 4.1% lies in the top ten. Sequenced here: PBMCs, sampled before anti-PD-1 treatment. The receptors were gathered from a human donor with basal cell carcinoma.

The rearrangement links TRBV18 to TRBJ2-3, with unresolved D. Trimming pared 6 bases from V and 2 bases from J, leaving 9 bases between. Germline V gene data show CDR1 as KGHSH and CDR2 as LQKENI. The length of the CDR3 is 13 residues. This CDR3 reads CASSVQATDTQYF. CDR3 DNA: TGTGCCAGCTCGGTGCAAGCCACAGATACGCAGTATTTT.

Comments on this clone: The junction does not match germline at one end; this may be a read error. This chain joins TRBV2 and TRBJ1-2; D is ambiguous. The CDR3 is 13 amino acids. Germline CDR1 and CDR2: SNHLY and FYNNEI. Written as DNA, the CDR3 is TGTGCCAGCAGTCAAGCGGTGGGATCTGGCTACACCTTC. Protein product: CASSQAVGSGYTF. The full variable domain, its missing parts supplied by reference TRBV2 and TRBJ1-2, is EPEVTQTPSHQVTQMGQEVILRCVPISNHLYFYWYRQILGQKVEFLVSFYNNEISEKSEIFDDQFSVERPDGSNFTLKIRSTKLEDSAMYFCASSQAVGSGYTFGSGTRLTVV.

The CDR3, as DNA: TGTGCCAGCAGCTTAGTGGAGGGGGGTTCACCCCTCCACTTT. It is translated as CASSLVEGGSPLHF. The V and J genes are TRBV7-8 and TRBJ1-6, with D possibly matching TRBD1 (6 bases). Per the germline V gene, CDR1 is SGHVS and CDR2 is FQNEAQ. V was clipped by 1 base and J by 9 bases, with 10 bases between them. This CDR3 region has 14 residues.

This chain connects TRBV30 to TRBJ2-3; D is unresolved. V was trimmed by 8 bases and J by 5 bases, leaving 11 bases between them. CDR1 and CDR2 from the germline V gene are GTSNPN and SVGIG (reference sequence). The CDR3 runs 11 residues. The CDR3 bases are TGTGCCCGTTACTGGGTAGATACGCAGTATTTT. It translates to CARYWVDTQYF.

The chain uses TRBV6-5 and TRBJ1-2; D not resolved. CDR3 length: 15 amino acids. Per germline, CDR1 MNHEY and CDR2 SVGAGI. Trimming took 5 bases from V and 1 from J, leaving 14 bases between them. Here the CDR3 reads CASSSPQTRNYGYTF. The CDR3 DNA sequence: TGTGCCAGCAGTAGCCCGCAGACACGTAACTATGGCTACACCTTC.

The chain is built from TRBV2 and TRBJ2-3; D call uncertain. From germline, CDR1 is SNHLY and CDR2 FYNNEI. The CDR3 extends over 13 amino acids. The ends were cut back, 4 bases at V and 0 bases at J, with 5 bases in the middle. The CDR3 loop is CASSVRSTDTQYF. The DNA for the CDR3 is TGTGCCAGCAGTGTCAGAAGCACAGATACGCAGTATTTT.

A single count supports this clone. The J gene is TRBJ2-3, the V gene TRBV5-1; no reliable D call. Trimming cost V 1 base and J 5 bases, with 5 bases left between them. Germline lookup yields CDR1 SGHRS and CDR2 YFSETQ. The CDR3 loop spans 12 amino acids. In nucleotides, the CDR3 is TGCGCCAGCAGCTTGCAACAAGATACGCAGTATTTT. This translates into CASSLQQDTQYF.

The chain joins TRBV6-5 to TRBJ1-1; 9 nucleotides line up with TRBD1. The CDR3 sequence is 14 residues long. V was clipped by 6 bases and J by 1 base; unmatched bases: 3. The germline V gene encodes CDR1 MNHEY and CDR2 SVGAGI. CDR3: CASSKDRGNTEAFF. The CDR3 DNA reads TGTGCCAGCAGCAAGGACAGGGGGAACACTGAAGCTTTCTTT.

This clone came up once. The chain links TRBV19 to TRBJ2-3, with 8 positions matching TRBD2. The CDR3 has 16 amino acids. CDR1 and CDR2 from the germline V gene are LNHDA and SQIVND (reference sequence). With V trimmed by 5 bases and J by 2 bases, 9 bases remained unmatched. CDR3 loop: CASSPGVAGNTDTQYF. For the CDR3, the DNA is TGTGCCAGTAGTCCCGGGGTAGCGGGGAACACAGATACGCAGTATTTT.

This chain uses TRBV28 with TRBJ2-6; possibly TRBD1 for D (6 bases). This CDR3 region has 14 residues. The V gene lost 8 bases and the J gene lost 4 bases, with 12 bases spanning the gap. CDR1 and CDR2 from the germline V gene are MDHEN and SYDVKM. The CDR3 here is CASETGFGANVLTF. CDR3 sequence (DNA): TGTGCCAGCGAGACAGGCTTCGGGGCCAACGTCCTGACTTTC.